The 26 T cell receptor beta chains in this list originate from one sample, sequenced in a study of blood T cell repertoires in COVID-19. Some clones are missing from TCRdb's copy, which holds only in-frame ones; the method was immunoSEQ multiplex PCR. The sample includes roughly 300,000 clones, over 75% of them seen just once. Sequenced sample: PBMCs or T cells enriched from blood (not recorded which). The receptor set was obtained from a woman between 18 and 30 years old who had recovered from COVID-19.

The chain joins TRBV7-6 to TRBJ2-1; a possible D gene is TRBD1 (6 bases). CDR3 size: 16 residues. Trimming took 2 bases from V and 1 from J, leaving 12 bases between them. In germline, CDR1 is SGHVS, CDR2 FNYEAQ. The CDR3 sequence is CASSLKGQGSYNEQFF. CDR3 nucleotide sequence: TGTGCCAGCAGCTTAAAGGGGCAGGGGTCCTACAATGAGCAGTTCTTC. The full variable domain, with the rest looked up from reference TRBV7-6 and TRBJ2-1, is GAGVSQSPRYKVTKRGQDVALRCDPISGHVSLYWYRQALGQGPEFLTYFNYEAQQDKSGLPNDRFSAERPEGSISTLTIQRTEQRDSAMYRCASSLKGQGSYNEQFFGPGTRLTVL.

The sample holds a few counts of this clone. At one end, the junction sequence differs from germline, possibly due to a read error. J is TRBJ1-4 and V is TRBV9; possible D gene TRBD1, 6 bases. CDR1 is SGDLS, CDR2 YYNGEE, per germline. This CDR3 is built from 16 residues. The CDR3: CASSYEPTGFNDKLFF. The CDR3 nucleotides read TGTGCCAGCAGCTATGAGCCTACAGGGTTTAATGATAAACTGTTTTTT.

This clone is medium-sized. The chain has TRBV4-1 and TRBJ2-2, with 7 nucleotides matching TRBD1. The CDR3 contains 12 residues. With V trimmed by 11 bases and J by 6 bases, 6 bases remained unmatched. Germline V gives CDR1 MGHRA, CDR2 YSYEKL. In DNA form, the CDR3 reads TGCGCCGTTGAGAGGGGGCCCGGGGAGCTGTTTTTT. It codes for CAVERGPGELFF.

J is TRBJ1-1 and V is TRBV19, with TRBD1 identical over 7 bases. Germline CDR1 is LNHDA and CDR2 is SQIVND (reference sequence). With V trimmed by 2 bases and J by 8 bases, 5 bases remained unmatched. There are 13 residues in the CDR3. In nucleotides, the CDR3 is TGTGCCAGTAGTATAACAGGGGCCGGGGAAGCTTTCTTT. As protein: CASSITGAGEAFF.

J is TRBJ1-1 and V is TRBV28, with D maybe TRBD1 (6 bases). This CDR3 is built from 13 residues. V was cut by 3 bases and J by 4 bases, with 9 bases left in between. The germline V gene encodes CDR1 MDHEN and CDR2 SYDVKM. CDR3 amino acids: CASSFNRATEAFF. Here the CDR3 DNA reads TGTGCCAGCAGTTTCAACAGGGCCACTGAAGCTTTCTTT.

The chain joins TRBV6-5 to TRBJ2-7, with TRBD2 as a possible D gene (7 bases). The length of the CDR3 is 14 residues. Germline V gene sequence: CDR1 MNHEY, CDR2 SVGAGI. With 0 bases removed from V and 3 bases from J, the gap between germline ends came to 9 bases. CDR3 amino acids: CASSYSRGGYEQYF. In DNA form, the CDR3 reads TGTGCCAGCAGTTACTCGAGGGGGGGCTACGAGCAGTACTTC.

This chain links TRBV4-2 with TRBJ2-1; the match to TRBD2 covers 10 bases. The V and J ends lost 1 base and 10 bases, in that order; junction bases with no gene match: 10. Per germline, CDR1 LGHNA and CDR2 YNFKEQ. The CDR3 consists of 16 residues. The DNA of the CDR3 is TGTGCCAGCAGCCAAGTATCCCTAGCGGGAGAGTTCGAGCAGTTCTTC. Amino acid sequence: CASSQVSLAGEFEQFF.

CDR3 region: CASSQDDFRTSGMYYEQYF. The CDR3 DNA is TGTGCCAGCAGCCAAGATGACTTTCGGACTAGCGGGATGTACTACGAGCAGTACTTC. The rearrangement uses TRBV3-1 (or the pseudogene TRBV3-2) and TRBJ2-7; 12 bases match TRBD2. V was pared by 0 bases and J by 3 bases, with 12 bases of the junction left unmatched. CDR3 size: 19 residues. Germline CDR1 reads LGHDT; CDR2 reads YNNKEL (reference sequence).

The V and J genes are TRBV5-1 and TRBJ2-7; TRBD1 aligns across 11 bases. Trimming cost V 1 base and J 7 bases; bases outside gene matches: 7. Germline CDR1 is SGHRS and CDR2 is YFSETQ. The CDR3 is 15 amino acids. The CDR3: CASSLLGTGGMEQYF. The DNA of the CDR3 is TGCGCCAGCAGCTTGTTGGGGACAGGGGGTATGGAGCAGTACTTC.

This chain connects TRBV20-1 to TRBJ2-3; TRBD2 might be the D (6 bases). The germline gives CDR1 DFQATT, CDR2 SNEGSKA (reference sequence). CDR3 length: 13 residues. The germline V and J ends were trimmed by 3 bases and 5 bases, with 12 bases remaining between them. CDR3 sequence reads: CSASDPSVDTQYF. In nucleotides, the CDR3 is TGCAGTGCTAGTGACCCTAGCGTAGATACGCAGTATTTT.

This clone was detected only once. The rearrangement uses TRBV10-3 and TRBJ2-5; D unresolved. Trimming took 2 bases from V and 3 from J, leaving 4 bases between them. Germline V gene sequence: CDR1 ENHRY, CDR2 SYGVKD. The CDR3 is 12 amino acids. CDR3 sequence reads: CAISEQKETQYF. The CDR3 bases are TGTGCCATCAGTGAGCAAAAAGAGACCCAGTACTTC.

The rearrangement joins TRBV7-2 to TRBJ2-5; 10 bases align to TRBD2. Germline-derived CDR1 and CDR2 are SGHTA and FQGNSA. The junction had 14 bases not matched to a gene; V was cut back by 5 bases and J by 2 bases. This CDR3 spans 18 amino acids. The CDR3 reads CASSNGTSAIISQETQYF. For the CDR3, the DNA is TGTGCCAGCAGCAACGGGACTAGCGCCATCATTTCTCAAGAGACCCAGTACTTC.

The rearrangement joins TRBV4-2 to TRBJ1-1; D not certain. The CDR3 runs 14 residues. Germline assignment: CDR1 LGHNA and CDR2 YNFKEQ. Trimming pared 2 bases from V and 1 base from J, leaving 8 bases between. The CDR3 DNA reads TGTGCCAGCAGCCAACCACAGCAGAACACTGAAGCTTTCTTT. Translating it yields CASSQPQQNTEAFF.

The CDR3 bases are TGTGCCAGCAGCTCAACACAGGGGGCTGGCAACAATGAGCAGTTCTTC. Amino acid sequence: CASSSTQGAGNNEQFF. The V call is TRBV7-9, the J call TRBJ2-1; TRBD1 matches 9 bases. Germline CDR1 is SEHNR and CDR2 is FQNEAQ (reference sequence). Trimming at V came to 4 bases and at J to 5 bases, leaving 9 bases not matched to a gene. The CDR3 sequence is 16 residues long.

The V gene is TRBV6-5, the J gene TRBJ1-6; the D gene is possibly TRBD1 (6 bases). The CDR3 extends over 15 amino acids. Trimming left V 6 bases short and J 9 bases short, with 18 bases between. Germline assignment: CDR1 MNHEY and CDR2 SVGAGI. The CDR3 loop is CASSLLPTGSSPLHF. The CDR3, as DNA: TGTGCCAGCAGCTTACTACCTACAGGGAGTTCACCCCTCCACTTT.

The CDR3 reads CASRPGTVYEQYF. CDR3 coding DNA: TGTGCCAGCAGGCCAGGGACAGTCTACGAGCAGTACTTC. V gene TRBV12-3 or TRBV12-4 combines with J gene TRBJ2-7; TRBD1 matches at 7 bases. V lost 6 bases, J lost 3 bases, and 5 bases stayed unmatched. CDR3 length: 13 amino acids.

V and J are TRBV4-1 and TRBJ1-2; no clear D gene. V was trimmed by 0 bases and J by 2 bases, leaving 10 bases between them. CDR3 size: 15 residues. Germline V gene sequence: CDR1 MGHRA, CDR2 YSYEKL. The CDR3 region has the DNA TGCGCCAGCAGCCAAGATAGCACGGGAAACTATGGCTACACCTTC. It yields the protein CASSQDSTGNYGYTF.

This chain joins TRBV5-6 and TRBJ2-3; the match to TRBD1 covers 8 bases. CDR1 and CDR2 from the germline V gene are SGHDT and YYEEEE. The J segment lost 6 bases and the V segment lost 7 bases, leaving 16 bases of the junction unmatched. The CDR3 is 16 amino acids. In DNA form, the CDR3 reads TGTGCCAGCGAAGGGATACAGGGGGAAGCGGTGGATACGCAGTATTTT. This sequence encodes CASEGIQGEAVDTQYF.

V and J are TRBV19 and TRBJ1-5; D perhaps matches TRBD1 (6 bases). The CDR3 sequence is 12 residues long. Germline V gives CDR1 LNHDA, CDR2 SQIVND (reference sequence). V lost 9 bases, J lost 6 bases, and 12 bases lay in between. The CDR3 sequence: CASARGRQPQHF. In DNA form, the CDR3 reads TGTGCCAGCGCCAGGGGCCGTCAGCCCCAGCATTTT.

V gene TRBV4-1 combines with J gene TRBJ1-3; D not certain. The CDR3 extends over 16 amino acids. Trimming shortened V by 4 bases and J by 6 bases, and 19 bases separated the two germline ends. Germline values: CDR1 MGHRA, CDR2 YSYEKL. The CDR3 DNA reads TGCGCCAGCAGCCCGAGAGGGAGGGTTGGCTCAAACACCATATATTTT. It translates to CASSPRGRVGSNTIYF.

V is TRBV2 and J is TRBJ2-3, with TRBD2 identical over 9 bases. The ends lost 6 bases at V and 0 bases at J; junction bases unmatched: 4. The CDR3 has 15 residues. From germline, CDR1 is SNHLY and CDR2 FYNNEI. CDR3 amino acids: CASRLAGESTDTQYF. In DNA, the CDR3 is TGTGCCAGCAGGTTAGCGGGGGAGAGCACAGATACGCAGTATTTT.

This chain links TRBV30 with TRBJ2-7; TRBD1 might be the D (5 bases). Trimming pared 1 base from V and 7 bases from J, leaving 14 bases between. CDR3 size: 13 residues. The V gene's germline CDR1 is GTSNPN and CDR2 SVGIG (reference sequence). CDR3 region: CAWSGVQGGEQYF. Written as DNA, the CDR3 is TGTGCCTGGAGTGGGGTCCAGGGCGGAGAGCAGTACTTC.

The chain carries TRBV2 and TRBJ2-7; tentatively, D is TRBD2 (6 bases). Trimming left V 4 bases short and J 10 bases short, with 11 bases between. Germline values: CDR1 SNHLY, CDR2 FYNNEI. The CDR3 length is 11 residues. The CDR3 sequence is CASSAGRDQYF. In DNA, the CDR3 is TGTGCCAGCAGTGCGGGGCGGGATCAGTACTTC.

The chain links TRBV6-2 or TRBV6-3 to TRBJ2-7; the D gene is possibly TRBD2 (5 bases). CDR3 length equals 13 residues. Trimming shortened V by 6 bases and J by 3 bases, and 12 bases separated the two germline ends. Germline-derived CDR1 and CDR2 are MNHEY and SVGEGT. Here the CDR3 reads CASSLGLGYEQYF. CDR3 bases: TGTGCCAGCAGCCTCGGACTCGGCTACGAGCAGTACTTC.

The V gene is TRBV4-1, the J gene TRBJ2-3; D perhaps matches TRBD1 (6 bases). V was clipped by 4 bases and J by 0 bases, with 11 bases between them. The CDR3 is made up of 15 amino acids. The V gene's germline CDR1 is MGHRA and CDR2 YSYEKL. The CDR3 is CASSRTGLSTDTQYF. In DNA, the CDR3 is TGCGCCAGCAGCCGTACAGGGTTGAGCACAGATACGCAGTATTTT.

The chain couples TRBV28 to TRBJ1-6; D uncertain. The CDR3 runs 17 residues. V was shortened by 4 bases and J by 0 bases, with 13 bases between the two germline ends. Per the germline V gene, CDR1 is MDHEN and CDR2 is SYDVKM. CDR3 protein: CASSSYLGSSYNSPLHF. CDR3 coding DNA: TGTGCCAGCAGTTCTTATTTGGGGAGCTCCTATAATTCACCCCTCCACTTT.